A selection of T cell receptor beta chains follows, all from one sample in a study of response to subunit inactivated influenza vaccine. TCRdb fed the RT-PCR reads into MiXCR, producing one record per CDR3 protein. This sample has about 570,000 distinct CDR3 sequences; roughly 10% occur once, and the top ten carry approximately 11%. These data are also associated with another study on T cells expressing NK-cell markers.

The sequences come from PBMCs from blood, collected on the day of vaccination. The origin of the receptors is a man aged 50 or older who received an inactivated influenza vaccine. Each CDR3 is given with its conserved first and last residue. The D gene is left open where the match is weak. Part of the rows lack a size; the others show once, few, many or a class for expanded clones.

V	size	J	D	CDR3	DNA
TRBV24-1	.	TRBJ2-2	TRBD1	CATSPGQDITGELFF	TGTGCCACCAGCCCGGGACAGGATATCACCGGGGAGCTGTTTTTT
TRBV7-2	.	TRBJ2-4	.	CASSLALQLAKNIQYF	TGTGCCAGCAGCTTAGCGCTCCAACTAGCCAAAAACATTCAGTACTTC
TRBV18	few	TRBJ2-6	TRBD1	CASSKQGLIGANVLTF	TGTGCCAGCTCAAAACAGGGGCTTATTGGGGCCAACGTCCTGACTTTC
TRBV10-3	few	TRBJ2-3	.	CAISDRAADTQYF	TGTGCCATCAGTGATCGGGCGGCGGATACGCAGTATTTT
TRBV4-2	.	TRBJ2-5	.	CASSQGWQGGNQETQYF	TGTGCCAGCAGCCAAGGCTGGCAGGGGGGGAACCAAGAGACCCAGTACTTC
TRBV12-3/TRBV12-4	few	TRBJ2-7	TRBD1	CASSRGTGEQYF	TGTGCCAGCAGCCGGGGGACAGGCGAGCAGTACTTC
TRBV6-1	few	TRBJ2-1	TRBD2	CASSEAIQTSGYNEQFF	TGTGCCAGCAGTGAAGCGATTCAGACTAGCGGTTACAATGAGCAGTTCTTC
TRBV5-1	few	TRBJ2-5	TRBD2	CASSLPSGKGKTQYF	TGCGCCAGCAGCTTGCCTAGCGGGAAGGGGAAGACCCAGTACTTC
TRBV9	many	TRBJ2-2	TRBD1	CASSHPRGPVNTGELFF	TGTGCCAGCAGCCACCCGAGGGGGCCAGTGAACACCGGGGAGCTGTTTTTT
TRBV3-1	few	TRBJ2-7	.	CASSPGQTYSEQYF	TGTGCCAGCAGCCCCGGACAGACCTACTCCGAGCAGTACTTC
TRBV15	.	TRBJ2-1	.	CATSIAGTPNYNEQFF	TGTGCCACCAGCATAGCCGGGACTCCTAACTACAATGAGCAGTTCTTC
TRBV7-3	few	TRBJ2-2	TRBD2	CASSLGASGTYTGELFF	TGTGCCAGCAGCCTGGGGGCTAGCGGGACTTACACCGGGGAGCTGTTTTTT
TRBV9	.	TRBJ1-1	.	CASSEYGQNTEAFF	TGTGCCAGCAGCGAATATGGACAGAACACTGAAGCTTTCTTT
TRBV6-1	.	TRBJ2-4	.	CASREWGPQGAKNIQYF	TGTGCCAGCAGAGAATGGGGGCCCCAGGGGGCCAAAAACATTCAGTACTTC
TRBV28	many	TRBJ2-1	TRBD1	CASSFYGTGNLNEQFF	TGTGCCAGCAGTTTTTACGGGACAGGGAATTTGAATGAGCAGTTCTTC
TRBV29-1	many	TRBJ2-4	TRBD1	CSVEETGGRGNIQYF	TGCAGCGTTGAAGAAACAGGGGGCCGAGGGAACATTCAGTACTTC
TRBV4-2	many	TRBJ2-1	.	CASSLPGPYNEQFF	TGTGCCAGCAGCCTTCCGGGCCCCTACAATGAGCAGTTCTTC
TRBV28	few	TRBJ1-6	.	CASRSQGQRSPLHF	TGTGCCAGCAGAAGTCAGGGGCAGCGCTCACCCCTCCACTTT
TRBV5-1	many	TRBJ2-4	.	CASKVSVGGNIQYF	TGCGCCAGCAAGGTCAGTGTCGGGGGAAACATTCAGTACTTC
TRBV30	.	TRBJ2-7	TRBD2	CAWRFPASGGSEQYF	TGTGCCTGGAGATTCCCCGCTAGCGGGGGGAGCGAGCAGTACTTC
TRBV20-1	few	TRBJ2-3	TRBD1	CSASPGQGIDTQYF	TGCAGTGCTAGCCCGGGACAGGGGATAGATACGCAGTATTTT
TRBV28	few	TRBJ2-7	.	CASSSLGPTRIEQYF	TGTGCCAGCAGTTCTCTCGGACCGACCCGGATCGAGCAGTACTTC
TRBV29-1	few	TRBJ2-2	TRBD1	CSVPRGPTGELFF	TGCAGCGTACCGAGGGGGCCCACCGGGGAGCTGTTTTTT
TRBV20-1	few	TRBJ2-7	.	CSAQDPYEQYF	TGCAGTGCGCAAGACCCCTACGAGCAGTACTTC
TRBV27	many	TRBJ2-1	TRBD1	CASSIVTGDEQFF	TGTGCCAGCAGTATCGTTACAGGGGATGAGCAGTTCTTC
TRBV5-1	.	TRBJ2-1	TRBD1	CASSPEVGQAFNQFF	TGCGCCAGCAGCCCGGAAGTGGGACAGGCATTTAATCAGTTCTTC
TRBV12-3/TRBV12-4	few	TRBJ2-7	.	CASSLDRMREQYF	TGTGCCAGCAGTTTAGACAGGATGAGGGAGCAGTACTTC
TRBV12-3/TRBV12-4	few	TRBJ2-3	.	CASRPLLLARADTQYF	TGTGCCAGCAGACCCCTACTCCTAGCGCGGGCAGATACGCAGTATTTT
TRBV20-1	few	TRBJ1-1	.	CSVSLQNTEAFF	TGCAGTGTGAGCCTCCAAAACACTGAAGCTTTCTTT
TRBV12-3/TRBV12-4	.	TRBJ2-1	TRBD2	CAISDPFTSGGRPYNEQFF	TGTGCCATCTCAGATCCCTTCACTAGCGGAGGTCGGCCCTACAATGAGCAGTTCTTC
TRBV28	few	TRBJ1-1	.	CASSSGVGYTEAFF	TGTGCCAGCAGTTCCGGGGTGGGGTACACTGAAGCTTTCTTT
TRBV18	.	TRBJ2-7	.	CASSPKGETHEQYF	TGTGCCAGCTCACCTAAAGGGGAGACCCACGAGCAGTACTTC
TRBV6-1	.	TRBJ1-4	.	CASRRGQTTNERLFF	TGTGCCAGCAGACGGGGCCAGACAACTAATGAAAGACTGTTTTTT
TRBV7-2	.	TRBJ1-1	TRBD1	CASSLQGQGRVAFF	TGTGCCAGCAGCTTACAAGGACAGGGGAGGGTTGCTTTCTTT
TRBV5-1	.	TRBJ2-2	.	CASSLAWLSNTGELFF	TGCGCCAGCAGCTTGGCCTGGCTGTCCAACACCGGGGAGCTGTTTTTT
TRBV11-2	few	TRBJ1-5	.	CASSQGVRNQPQHF	TGTGCCAGCAGCCAGGGTGTTAGAAATCAGCCCCAGCATTTT
TRBV7-2	many	TRBJ2-1	TRBD2	CASSREVASYNEQFF	TGTGCCAGCAGTCGGGAGGTTGCCTCCTACAATGAGCAGTTCTTC
TRBV9	few	TRBJ2-1	TRBD2	CASSVGLAILNNEQFF	TGTGCCAGCAGCGTCGGACTAGCGATCCTCAACAATGAGCAGTTCTTC
TRBV7-9	few	TRBJ2-7	TRBD2	CASSPSGGSSYEQYF	TGTGCCAGCAGCCCTAGCGGGGGGAGCTCCTACGAGCAGTACTTC
TRBV9	many	TRBJ2-1	.	CASSAAFWEGEVNEQFF	TGTGCCAGCAGCGCCGCCTTCTGGGAGGGGGAGGTTAATGAGCAGTTCTTC
TRBV11-2	few	TRBJ2-1	.	CASSLAPGISNYNEQFF	TGTGCCAGCAGCTTAGCCCCCGGGATTTCGAATTACAATGAGCAGTTCTTC
TRBV5-1	.	TRBJ2-1	TRBD2	CASDLGTSGGNEQFF	TGCGCCAGCGACCTAGGGACTAGCGGGGGCAATGAGCAGTTCTTC
TRBV12-3/TRBV12-4	.	TRBJ2-4	TRBD2	CASSLWGRAGSKNIQYF	TGTGCCAGCAGTTTATGGGGGAGGGCCGGTTCCAAAAACATTCAGTACTTC
TRBV4-3	.	TRBJ1-2	.	CASSQVPSGYGYTF	TGCGCCAGCAGCCAAGTCCCCTCAGGGTATGGCTACACCTTC
TRBV27	many	TRBJ1-1	.	CASKETGLNTEAFF	TGTGCCAGCAAGGAAACAGGATTGAACACTGAAGCTTTCTTT
TRBV21-1	.	TRBJ1-3	.	CASSPPGGDREYSGNTIYF	TGTGCCAGCAGCCCCCCTGGGGGGGACAGGGAGTACTCTGGAAACACCATATATTTT
TRBV2	few	TRBJ1-2	.	CASKFGGYTF	TGTGCCAGCAAGTTCGGTGGCTACACCTTC
TRBV20-1	many	TRBJ2-5	.	CSARVRGLQETQYF	TGCAGTGCTAGAGTTAGGGGCCTGCAAGAGACCCAGTACTTC
TRBV7-9	.	TRBJ2-5	TRBD2	CASSSGLAGGSETKYF	TGTGCCAGCAGCTCTGGACTAGCGGGAGGTTCTGAGACCAAGTACTTC
TRBV12-3/TRBV12-4	.	TRBJ1-2	.	CASSFSPNYGYTF	TGTGCCAGCAGTTTTTCTCCTAACTATGGCTACACCTTC
TRBV11-2	many	TRBJ2-1	.	CASSRDWGDEQFF	TGTGCCAGCAGCCGAGATTGGGGTGATGAGCAGTTCTTC
TRBV7-2	.	TRBJ1-2	.	CASSLAPGGGYTF	TGTGCCAGCAGCTTAGCCCCCGGAGGCGGCTACACCTTC
TRBV5-1	.	TRBJ2-2	TRBD2	CASSITGTRSTGELFF	TGCGCCAGCAGCATCACAGGGACTAGAAGCACCGGGGAGCTGTTTTTT
TRBV11-1	few	TRBJ2-1	TRBD2	CASSLAAGLAGYNEQFF	TGTGCCAGCAGCTTAGCGGCAGGGCTAGCGGGGTACAATGAGCAGTTCTTC
TRBV6-1	.	TRBJ2-4	TRBD1	CASSASGQLAKNIQYF	TGTGCCAGCAGTGCCTCGGGACAGCTAGCCAAAAACATTCAGTACTTC
TRBV20-1	.	TRBJ2-5	.	CSARDVGQETQYF	TGCAGTGCTAGAGATGTAGGGCAAGAGACCCAGTACTTC
TRBV11-2	few	TRBJ1-2	TRBD1	CASSLTQGGGYTF	TGTGCCAGCAGCCTGACCCAGGGGGGTGGCTACACCTTC
TRBV10-3	few	TRBJ2-1	TRBD2	CAISESTGRGAYNEQFF	TGTGCCATCAGTGAGTCGACGGGGCGGGGGGCATACAATGAGCAGTTCTTC
TRBV6-1	.	TRBJ1-1	TRBD1	CASSPRNRGPNTEAFF	TGTGCCAGCAGTCCGAGGAACAGGGGGCCAAACACTGAAGCTTTCTTT